One and the same sample provided the 22 T cell receptor beta chains below, sequenced in a study of neurological immune-mediated disorders. TCRdb called the 5' RACE reads again in MiXCR, with one record for every CDR3 protein. The table lists 55,000 to 70,000 distinct CDR3 sequences, 3.9% of them singletons, with 1% to 1.5% in the top ten. The sequenced material came from PBMCs. Source of these receptors: a young man with multiple sclerosis.

This clonotype was seen at least ten times. The gene calls are TRBV20-1 and TRBJ2-5; no clear D. Germline-derived CDR1 and CDR2 are DFQATT and SNEGSKA (reference sequence). CDR3 length: 12 amino acids. The V gene lost 7 bases and the J gene lost 5 bases, with 14 bases spanning the gap. CDR3 sequence: CSGWGLKETQYF. The CDR3 DNA is TGCAGTGGATGGGGTTTGAAGGAGACCCAGTACTTC.

This clonotype has ten or more counts. The chain couples TRBV20-1 to TRBJ2-5; 9 positions match TRBD1. J lost 4 bases, V lost 5 bases, and 8 bases had no gene match. The CDR3 runs to 14 residues. Per the germline V gene, CDR1 is DFQATT and CDR2 is SNEGSKA (reference sequence). CDR3 region: CSAPRDRVRETQYF. In DNA form, the CDR3 reads TGCAGTGCTCCCCGGGACAGGGTACGAGAGACCCAGTACTTC.

There are a few counts of this clonotype. The chain combines TRBV5-4 with TRBJ2-5; 8 nucleotides agree with TRBD2. Germline-derived CDR1 and CDR2 are SGHNT and YYREEE (reference sequence). V lost 3 bases and J lost 5; bases outside the gene matches: 9. This CDR3 region has 15 residues. DNA for the CDR3: TGTGCCAGCAGCTCGGGAGGACTAGCTCGGGAGACCCAGTACTTC. Protein: CASSSGGLARETQYF.

This clonotype was detected many times. The V and J genes are TRBV3-1 and TRBJ2-3; no definite D call. V was pared by 3 bases and J by 0 bases, with 7 bases between. The CDR3 is 14 residues long. CDR1 LGHDT and CDR2 YNNKEL come from the germline V gene (reference sequence). This chain's CDR3 is CASSQPTSTDTQYF. The CDR3 bases are TGTGCCAGCAGCCAGCCAACTAGCACAGATACGCAGTATTTT.

This clonotype turned up a few times. A much larger clone is a single base away; this may be a read error. The V gene is TRBV15, the J gene TRBJ2-1; no clear D gene. Germline CDR1 is LNHNV and CDR2 is YYDKDF (reference sequence). V lost 0 bases and J 10 bases, leaving 16 bases between the germline ends. The CDR3 consists of 15 residues. The CDR3 is CATSRDAIVKEEQFF. CDR3 sequence (DNA): TGTGCCACCAGCAGAGATGCCATCGTGAAGGAGGAGCAGTTCTTC.

This clonotype was detected ten times or more. The V call is TRBV20-1, the J call TRBJ2-3, with TRBD2 matching 13 bases. There are 16 residues in the CDR3. V lost 6 bases, J lost 6 bases, and 12 bases stayed unmatched. Germline-derived CDR1 and CDR2 are DFQATT and SNEGSKA (reference sequence). This chain's CDR3 is CSANARLAGGPDTQYF. CDR3 nucleotides: TGCAGTGCGAATGCTCGACTAGCGGGGGGCCCCGATACGCAGTATTTT.

This clonotype has a count of ten or more. The chain uses TRBV20-1 and TRBJ1-2, with unresolved D. With 0 bases removed from V and 1 base from J, the gap between germline ends came to 15 bases. The CDR3 spans 16 residues. The germline V gene has CDR1 DFQATT and CDR2 SNEGSKA (reference sequence). As DNA, the CDR3 is TGCAGTGCTAGAGATATCGTCAATGCCGTTAACTATGGCTACACCTTC. Its protein product is CSARDIVNAVNYGYTF.

This clonotype was seen many times. The J gene is TRBJ1-1, the V gene TRBV6-1, with 10 bases that match TRBD1. The CDR3 runs 15 residues. Germline-derived CDR1 and CDR2 are MNHNS and SASEGT. The trim removed 6 bases at V and 5 bases at J, leaving 9 bases unmatched. The CDR3 DNA sequence: TGTGCCAGCAGCCCAAAAGGGACAGGGGTTACTGAAGCTTTCTTT. This translates into CASSPKGTGVTEAFF.

In its sample, this clonotype was seen a few times. A much larger clonotype is one base distant, so this may be a read error. The chain links TRBV6-5 to TRBJ1-5, with D hard to call. Germline-derived CDR1 and CDR2 are MNHEY and SVGAGI. This CDR3 comprises 15 residues. The CDR3 sequence is CASCPRGSERQPQNF. The CDR3 DNA follows: TGTGCCAGCTGCCCCCGAGGGTCAGAGCGTCAGCCCCAGAATTTT.

This clonotype was observed at least ten times. The CDR3 coding sequence is TGCGCCAGCAGCTTGGGGCAAGAGCAGTTCTTC. Translating gives CASSLGQEQFF. The chain couples TRBV5-1 to TRBJ2-1; unclear D gene. Deletions cut 0 bases from V and 10 bases from J, with 5 bases between. The V gene's germline CDR1 is SGHRS and CDR2 YFSETQ. The CDR3 extends over 11 amino acids.

In this sample, this clonotype turned up many times. This chain uses TRBV4-3 with TRBJ2-3; possible D gene TRBD1, 6 bases. Germline loops: CDR1 LGHNA, CDR2 YSLEER. The V end lost 5 bases, the J end lost 0 bases, and 12 bases lay between the germline ends. This CDR3 has 15 residues. CDR3 region: CASSKGGTSTDTQYF. The CDR3 coding sequence is TGCGCCAGCAGCAAAGGGGGTACCAGCACAGATACGCAGTATTTT.

This clonotype was seen at least ten times. The rearrangement links TRBV5-1 to TRBJ1-4; D is unclear. Germline CDR1 and CDR2: SGHRS and YFSETQ. Trimming left V 7 bases short and J 4 bases short, with 20 bases between. CDR3 length: 16 amino acids. The CDR3 reads CASLGPQRPHNEKLFF. In nucleotides, the CDR3 is TGCGCCAGCCTCGGACCTCAGAGACCACATAATGAAAAACTGTTTTTT.

This clonotype was recorded a few times. Possible read error: a much larger clone is one base away. The chain recombines TRBV5-1 with TRBJ2-7; D gene unclear. CDR1 and CDR2 from the germline V gene are SGHRS and YFSETQ. The CDR3 contains 14 residues. The germline V and J ends were trimmed by 4 bases and 7 bases, with 18 bases remaining between them. The CDR3 bases are TGCGCCAGCAGCCCTCGACTGACGGGCGAAGAGCAGTACTTC. This encodes CASSPRLTGEEQYF.

The sample holds many counts of this clonotype. The gene calls are TRBV18 and TRBJ2-1; D may be TRBD1 (5 bases). Germline V lookup: CDR1 KGHSH, CDR2 LQKENI. The V end lost 4 bases, the J end lost 4 bases, and 14 bases lay between the germline ends. The CDR3 covers 15 residues. CDR3 sequence reads: CASSLQGNVYNEQFF. DNA of the CDR3: TGTGCCAGCTCACTTCAGGGTAACGTTTACAATGAGCAGTTCTTC.

At least ten counts were recorded for this clonotype. The V and J genes are TRBV7-2 and TRBJ2-5; 8 bases fit TRBD1. J gave up 2 bases and V 6 bases, and 8 bases lay outside the gene matches. Germline V gene sequence: CDR1 SGHTA, CDR2 FQGNSA. The CDR3 is made up of 15 amino acids. DNA of the CDR3: TGTGCCAGCAGTGTAGGTGGGACAGGTCAAGAGACCCAGTACTTC. Translating it yields CASSVGGTGQETQYF.

There are many counts of this clonotype. The chain employs TRBV20-1 and TRBJ2-5, with D maybe TRBD2 (6 bases). V was cut by 6 bases and J by 4 bases, with 12 bases left in between. This CDR3 contains 12 residues. Looked up from germline, CDR1 is DFQATT and CDR2 is SNEGSKA (reference sequence). The CDR3 protein is CSAGGLAETQYF. The CDR3 nucleotides read TGCAGTGCGGGGGGACTGGCAGAGACCCAGTACTTC.

This clonotype was recorded at least ten times. The chain couples TRBV12-3 or TRBV12-4 to TRBJ1-2; TRBD1 matches at 8 bases. Trimming removed 6 bases from V and 6 bases from J; junction bases left unmatched: 6. The CDR3 covers 13 residues. CDR3 amino acids: CASSPDRVDGYTF. CDR3 nucleotides: TGTGCCAGCAGCCCGGACAGGGTTGATGGCTACACCTTC.

The chain employs TRBV6-1 and TRBJ1-2; the D gene is possibly TRBD1 (5 bases). V lost 6 bases to trimming and J lost 7 bases, with 15 bases between them. This CDR3 spans 13 amino acids. Germline CDR1 is MNHNS and CDR2 is SASEGT. The CDR3 region is CASSTSGYGGYTF. The CDR3 nucleotides read TGTGCCAGCAGCACCTCAGGGTACGGTGGCTACACCTTC.

This clonotype appeared many times. This sequence joins TRBV12-3 or TRBV12-4 and TRBJ1-4; tentatively, D is TRBD1 (6 bases). Trimming took off 7 bases at V and 7 bases at J, with 22 bases between the two ends. The CDR3 is 16 amino acids. CDR3 loop: CASTPRQVARSEKLFF. The CDR3 DNA sequence: TGTGCCAGCACCCCGCGACAGGTAGCCCGAAGTGAAAAACTGTTTTTT.

The chain uses TRBV20-1 and TRBJ2-5, with 9 nucleotides matching TRBD2. CDR1 and CDR2 (germline): DFQATT, SNEGSKA (reference sequence). The CDR3 is 16 amino acids. The ends lost 3 bases at V and 1 base at J; junction bases unmatched: 9. The CDR3 here is CSARTSGGPIQETQYF. The CDR3 nucleotides are TGCAGTGCTAGGACCAGCGGGGGGCCAATCCAAGAGACCCAGTACTTC.

This clonotype has ten or more counts. The V gene is TRBV5-5, the J gene TRBJ2-1; TRBD2 aligns across 12 bases. Germline CDR1 reads SGHKS; CDR2 reads YYEKEE (reference sequence). The CDR3 sequence is 14 residues long. The ends lost 4 bases at V and 11 bases at J; junction bases unmatched: 7. CDR3 loop: CASSAPSGGAKQFF. DNA for the CDR3: TGTGCCAGCAGCGCTCCTAGCGGGGGGGCCAAGCAGTTCTTC.

This clonotype was seen many times. The V gene is TRBV4-2, the J gene TRBJ2-3; D ambiguous. The germline gives CDR1 LGHNA, CDR2 YNFKEQ. V gave up 2 bases and J gave up 1 base, with 7 bases separating them. CDR3 length: 14 amino acids. The CDR3 spells CASSQRIGTDTQYF. DNA of the CDR3: TGTGCCAGCAGCCAACGCATTGGCACAGATACGCAGTATTTT.